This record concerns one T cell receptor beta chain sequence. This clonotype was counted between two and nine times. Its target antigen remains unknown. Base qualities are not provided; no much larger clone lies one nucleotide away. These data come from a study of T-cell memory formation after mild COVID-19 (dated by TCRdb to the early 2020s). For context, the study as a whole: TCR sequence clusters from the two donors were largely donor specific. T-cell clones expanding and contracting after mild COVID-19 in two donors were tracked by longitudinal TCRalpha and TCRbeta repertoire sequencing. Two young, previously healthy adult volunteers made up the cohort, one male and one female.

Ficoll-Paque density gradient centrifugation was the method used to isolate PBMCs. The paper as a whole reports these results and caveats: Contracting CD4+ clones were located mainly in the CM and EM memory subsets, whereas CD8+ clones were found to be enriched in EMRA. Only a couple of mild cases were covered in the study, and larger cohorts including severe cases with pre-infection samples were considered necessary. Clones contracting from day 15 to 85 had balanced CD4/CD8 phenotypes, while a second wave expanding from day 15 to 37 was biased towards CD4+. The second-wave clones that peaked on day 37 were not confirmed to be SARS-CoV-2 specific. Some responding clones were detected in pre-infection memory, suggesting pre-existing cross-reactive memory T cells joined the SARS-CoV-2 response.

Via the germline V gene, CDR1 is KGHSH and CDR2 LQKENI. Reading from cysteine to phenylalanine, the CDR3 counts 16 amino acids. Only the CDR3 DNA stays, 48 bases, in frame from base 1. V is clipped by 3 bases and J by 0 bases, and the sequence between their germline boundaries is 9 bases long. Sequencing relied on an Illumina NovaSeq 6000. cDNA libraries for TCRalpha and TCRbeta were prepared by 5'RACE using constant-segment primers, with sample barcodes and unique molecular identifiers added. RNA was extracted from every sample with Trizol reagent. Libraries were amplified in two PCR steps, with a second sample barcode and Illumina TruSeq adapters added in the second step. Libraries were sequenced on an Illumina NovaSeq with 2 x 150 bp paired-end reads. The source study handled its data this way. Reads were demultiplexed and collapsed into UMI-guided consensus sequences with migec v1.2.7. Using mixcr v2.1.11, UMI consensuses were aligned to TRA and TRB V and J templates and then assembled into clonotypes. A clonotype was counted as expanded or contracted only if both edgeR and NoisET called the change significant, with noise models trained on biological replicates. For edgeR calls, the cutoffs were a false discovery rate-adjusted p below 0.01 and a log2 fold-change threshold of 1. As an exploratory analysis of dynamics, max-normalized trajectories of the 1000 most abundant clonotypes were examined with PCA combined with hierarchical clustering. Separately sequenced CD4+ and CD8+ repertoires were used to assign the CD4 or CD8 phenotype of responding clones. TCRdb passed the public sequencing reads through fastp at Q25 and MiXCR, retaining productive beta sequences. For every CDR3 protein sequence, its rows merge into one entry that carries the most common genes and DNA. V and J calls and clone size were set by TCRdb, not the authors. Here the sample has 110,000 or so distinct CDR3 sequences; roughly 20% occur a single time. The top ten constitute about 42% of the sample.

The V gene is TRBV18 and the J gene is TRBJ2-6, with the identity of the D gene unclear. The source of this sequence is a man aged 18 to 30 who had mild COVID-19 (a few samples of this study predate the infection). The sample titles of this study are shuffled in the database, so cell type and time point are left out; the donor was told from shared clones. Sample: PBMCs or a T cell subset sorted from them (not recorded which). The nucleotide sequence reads TGTGCCAGCTCACCCGATTCCAACTCTGGGGCCAACGTCCTGACTTTC. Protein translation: CASSPDSNSGANVLTF. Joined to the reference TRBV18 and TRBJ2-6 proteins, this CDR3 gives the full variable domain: NAGVMQNPRHLVRRRGQEARLRCSPMKGHSHVYWYRQLPEEGLKFMVYLQKENIIDESGMPKERFSAEFPKEGPSILRIQQVVRGDSAAYFCASSPDSNSGANVLTFGAGSRLTVL.